The 7 T cell receptor beta chains below all came from one sample that was sequenced in a study of T cell responses to AZD1222 COVID-19 vaccine. Clones were sequenced by immunoSEQ multiplex PCR, and TCRdb holds only the in-frame ones, with some missing. Of over 100,000 clones listed, approximately 90% are singletons. Material: peripheral blood, obtained on day 0 of AZD1222 vaccination. The receptors were gathered from an adult in good health.

V gene TRBV18 combines with J gene TRBJ2-1; TRBD2 agrees at 11 bases. There are 14 residues in the CDR3. Germline CDR1 is KGHSH and CDR2 is LQKENI. Trimming took 3 bases from V and 5 from J; bases not matched to a gene: 0. The CDR3 loop is CASSPGLADNEQFF. The CDR3 DNA sequence: TGTGCCAGCTCACCGGGACTAGCGGACAATGAGCAGTTCTTC. Variable domain in full (rest from reference TRBV18 and TRBJ2-1): NAGVMQNPRHLVRRRGQEARLRCSPMKGHSHVYWYRQLPEEGLKFMVYLQKENIIDESGMPKERFSAEFPKEGPSILRIQQVVRGDSAAYFCASSPGLADNEQFFGPGTRLTVL.

The chain carries TRBV27 and TRBJ1-1, with D perhaps matching TRBD1 (6 bases). The CDR3 extends over 13 amino acids. CDR1 and CDR2 (germline): MNHEY, SMNVEV (reference sequence). V lost 6 bases to trimming and J lost 10 bases, with 18 bases between them. CDR3 nucleotides: TGTGCCAGCAGCCCAAAGGGCCGAGGGGGAGCTTTCTTT. This gives the protein CASSPKGRGGAFF.

The genes are TRBV14 and TRBJ2-5; D is ambiguous. V was shortened by 3 bases and J by 4 bases, with 9 bases between the two germline ends. The CDR3 loop spans 13 amino acids. Germline V lookup: CDR1 SGHDN, CDR2 FVKESK. In DNA form, the CDR3 reads TGTGCCAGCAGCCAGTGGTCGAGAGAGACCCAGTACTTC. Translation: CASSQWSRETQYF.

V and J are TRBV4-1 and TRBJ1-5; tentative D call: TRBD1 (6 bases). V was clipped by 1 base and J by 6 bases, with 16 bases between them. The CDR3 totals 16 residues. Germline V CDR1 and CDR2: MGHRA, YSYEKL. The DNA for the CDR3 is TGCGCCAGCAGCCAAGGGGGGCTACAGGGATTTCAGCCCCAGCATTTT. Amino acids: CASSQGGLQGFQPQHF.

The rearrangement joins TRBV5-1 to TRBJ1-2; a possible D gene is TRBD1 (5 bases). CDR1 is SGHRS, CDR2 YFSETQ, per germline. This CDR3 contains 15 residues. Trimming cost V 2 bases and J 8 bases, with 19 bases left between them. CDR3 loop: CASSFLAGTKEGYTF. The CDR3 DNA follows: TGCGCCAGCAGCTTTCTTGCGGGGACCAAGGAGGGCTACACCTTC.

The genes are TRBV10-3 and TRBJ1-3; 8 bases agree with TRBD1. The CDR3 runs 11 residues. The V gene end was trimmed by 5 bases and the J gene end by 14 bases; junction bases not matched to a gene: 5. CDR1 and CDR2 (germline): ENHRY, SYGVKD. CDR3 in amino acids: CAISRQGHLYF. CDR3 bases: TGTGCCATCAGTAGACAGGGGCACTTATATTTT.

This chain uses TRBV11-3 with TRBJ2-1; D not certain. The CDR3 length is 13 residues. V was pared by 4 bases and J by 0 bases, with 4 bases between. Looked up from germline, CDR1 is SGHNT and CDR2 is YENEEA. As DNA, the CDR3 is TGTGCCAGCAGCTCAAGCTCCTACAATGAGCAGTTCTTC. This codes for CASSSSSYNEQFF.